This TCR beta chain derives from a study of neurological immune-mediated disorders. General study results and limits: Multiple sclerosis, the disease with the least TCR clonal expansion, fell below healthy controls, whereas HTLV-1-associated myelopathy showed the most.

MiXCR was run by TCRdb on the 5' RACE reads, yielding one entry per CDR3 protein. This table has 35,000 or so distinct CDR3 sequences, over 9% appearing once. From 2 million PBMCs stored at -80 C, the unsorted libraries were generated. This clonotype was detected ten times or more. The antigen remains undetermined. Trimming removed 1 base from V and 6 bases from J, with 13 bases in between. Per the germline V gene, CDR1 is DFQATT and CDR2 is SNEGSKA (reference sequence). The CDR3 is made up of 13 amino acids. The receptor was derived from a woman aged 30 to 39 with HTLV-1-associated myelopathy (HAM/TSP). Sequencing used PBMCs. V is TRBV20-1 and J is TRBJ2-7; a possible D gene is TRBD2 (6 bases). The CDR3 DNA sequence: TGCAGTGCTAGAGGAAGGGAGGTGACCGAGCAGTACTTC. Translation gives CSARGREVTEQYF.